Sequencing of this TCR beta chain was carried out in a study of T cell responses to AZD1222 COVID-19 vaccine. V was shortened by 1 base and J by 0 bases, with 10 bases between the two germline ends. Per the germline V gene, CDR1 is SGHAT and CDR2 is FQDESV (reference sequence). The CDR3 has 16 residues. Profiling relied on immunoSEQ multiplex PCR, and the TCRdb table lists in-frame clones only, not all of them. The table records approximately 100,000 clones, over 80% of them present only once. The clonotype was recovered from an adult in good health. This chain connects TRBV11-1 to TRBJ2-1, with D perhaps TRBD2 (5 bases). The sequences come from peripheral blood, collected on day 0 of AZD1222 vaccination. As DNA, the CDR3 is TGTGCCAGCAGCTTAGACAGAGGGAGCTCCTACAATGAGCAGTTCTTC. This sequence encodes CASSLDRGSSYNEQFF.